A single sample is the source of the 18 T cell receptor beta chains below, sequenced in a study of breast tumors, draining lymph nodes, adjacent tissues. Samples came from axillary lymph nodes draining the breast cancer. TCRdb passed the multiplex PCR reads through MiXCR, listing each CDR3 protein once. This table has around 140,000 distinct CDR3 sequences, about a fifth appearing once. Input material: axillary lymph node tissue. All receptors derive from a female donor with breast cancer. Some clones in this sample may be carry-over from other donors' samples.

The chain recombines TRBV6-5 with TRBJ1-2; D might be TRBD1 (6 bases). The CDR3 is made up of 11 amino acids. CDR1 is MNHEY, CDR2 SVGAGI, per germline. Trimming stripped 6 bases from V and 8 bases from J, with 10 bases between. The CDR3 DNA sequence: TGTGCCAGCAGCAACAGGGTCGGCTACACCTTC. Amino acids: CASSNRVGYTF.

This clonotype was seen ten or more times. CDR3 coding DNA: TGCAGTGCCCTAGAGGGGGGGGGCTCTGGGGCCAACGTCCTGACTTTC. Translation: CSALEGGGSGANVLTF. The chain couples TRBV20-1 to TRBJ2-6; TRBD2 might be the D (7 bases). Trimming shortened V by 6 bases and J by 0 bases, and 15 bases separated the two germline ends. Per germline, CDR1 DFQATT and CDR2 SNEGSKA (reference sequence). The CDR3 covers 16 residues.

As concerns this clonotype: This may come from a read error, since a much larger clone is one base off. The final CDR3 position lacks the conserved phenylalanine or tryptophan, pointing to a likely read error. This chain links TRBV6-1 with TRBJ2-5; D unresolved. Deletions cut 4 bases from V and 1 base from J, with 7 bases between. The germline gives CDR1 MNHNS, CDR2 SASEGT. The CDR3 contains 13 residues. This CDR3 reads CASSVQAQETQYL. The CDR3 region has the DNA TGTGCCAGCAGTGTTCAGGCCCAAGAGACCCAGTACCTC.

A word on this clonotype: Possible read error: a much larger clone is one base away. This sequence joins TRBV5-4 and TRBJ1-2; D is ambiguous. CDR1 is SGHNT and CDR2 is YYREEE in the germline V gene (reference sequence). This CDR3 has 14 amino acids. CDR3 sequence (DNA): TGTGCCAACAGCTTGGTTCTAGGGATGGATGGCTACACCTTC. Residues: CANSLVLGMDGYTF.

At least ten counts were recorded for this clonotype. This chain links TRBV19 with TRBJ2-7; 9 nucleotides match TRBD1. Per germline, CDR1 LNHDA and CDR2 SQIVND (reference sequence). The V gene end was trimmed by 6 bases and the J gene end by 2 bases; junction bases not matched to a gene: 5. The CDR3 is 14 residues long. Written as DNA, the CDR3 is TGTGCCAGTAGGAAAAGGGACAGGGCCTACGAGCAGTACTTC. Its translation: CASRKRDRAYEQYF.

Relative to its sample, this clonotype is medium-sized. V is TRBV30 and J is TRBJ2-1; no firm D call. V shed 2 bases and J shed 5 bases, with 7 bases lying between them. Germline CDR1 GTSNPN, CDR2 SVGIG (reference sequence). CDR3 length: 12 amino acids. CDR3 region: CAWSPANNEQFF. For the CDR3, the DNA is TGTGCCTGGAGTCCGGCGAACAATGAGCAGTTCTTC. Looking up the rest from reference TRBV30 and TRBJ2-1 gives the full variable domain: SQTIHQWPATLVQPVGSPLSLECTVEGTSNPNLYWYRQAAGRGLQLLFYSVGIGQISSEVPQNLSASRPQDRQFILSSKKLLLSDSGFYLCAWSPANNEQFFGPGTRLTVL.

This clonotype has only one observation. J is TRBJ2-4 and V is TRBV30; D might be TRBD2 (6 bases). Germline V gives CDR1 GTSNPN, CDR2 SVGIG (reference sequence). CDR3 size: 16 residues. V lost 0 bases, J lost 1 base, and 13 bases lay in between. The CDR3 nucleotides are TGTGCCTGGAGTGTACGATACGGGAGCGCCAAAAACATTCAGTACTTC. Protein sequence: CAWSVRYGSAKNIQYF.

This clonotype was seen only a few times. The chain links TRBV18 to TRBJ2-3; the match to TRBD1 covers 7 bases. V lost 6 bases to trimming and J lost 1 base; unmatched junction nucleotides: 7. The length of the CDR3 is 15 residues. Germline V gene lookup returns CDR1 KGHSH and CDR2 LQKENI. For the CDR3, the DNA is TGTGCCAGCTCGCTACAGGGGATTGGCACAGATACGCAGTATTTT. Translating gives CASSLQGIGTDTQYF.

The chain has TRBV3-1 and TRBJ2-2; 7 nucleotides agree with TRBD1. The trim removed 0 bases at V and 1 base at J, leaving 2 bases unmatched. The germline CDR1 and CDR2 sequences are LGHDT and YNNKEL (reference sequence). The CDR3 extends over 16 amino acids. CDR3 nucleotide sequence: TGTGCCAGCAGCCAAGAATGGACAGGGAACACCGGGGAGCTGTTTTTT. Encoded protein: CASSQEWTGNTGELFF.

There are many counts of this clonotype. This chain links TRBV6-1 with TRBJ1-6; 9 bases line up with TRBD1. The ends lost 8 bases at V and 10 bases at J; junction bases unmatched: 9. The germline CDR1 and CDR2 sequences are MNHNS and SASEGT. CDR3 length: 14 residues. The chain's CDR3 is CASQSGQGVSPLHF. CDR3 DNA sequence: TGTGCCAGCCAATCGGGACAGGGAGTATCACCCCTCCACTTT.

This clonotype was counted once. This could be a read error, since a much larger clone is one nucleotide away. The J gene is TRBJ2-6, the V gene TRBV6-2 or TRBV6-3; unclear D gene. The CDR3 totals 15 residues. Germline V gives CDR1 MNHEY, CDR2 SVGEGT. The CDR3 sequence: CASGYTRSGANVLTF. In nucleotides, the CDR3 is TGTGCCAGCGGTTACACGAGGTCCGGGGCCAACGTCCTGACTTTC.

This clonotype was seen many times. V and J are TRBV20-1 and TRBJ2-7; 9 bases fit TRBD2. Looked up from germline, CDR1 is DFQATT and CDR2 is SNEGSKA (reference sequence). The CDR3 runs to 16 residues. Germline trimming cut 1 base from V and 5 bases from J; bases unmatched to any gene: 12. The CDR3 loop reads CSARAGGRASGHEQYF. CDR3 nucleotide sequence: TGCAGTGCTAGAGCTGGCGGGAGGGCCAGTGGCCACGAGCAGTACTTC.

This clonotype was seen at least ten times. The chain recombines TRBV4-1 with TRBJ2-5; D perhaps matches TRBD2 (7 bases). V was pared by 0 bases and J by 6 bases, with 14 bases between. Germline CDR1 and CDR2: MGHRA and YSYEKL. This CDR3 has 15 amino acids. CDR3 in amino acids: CASSQDGGGLQTQYF. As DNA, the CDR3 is TGCGCCAGCAGCCAAGATGGGGGGGGGCTTCAGACCCAGTACTTC.

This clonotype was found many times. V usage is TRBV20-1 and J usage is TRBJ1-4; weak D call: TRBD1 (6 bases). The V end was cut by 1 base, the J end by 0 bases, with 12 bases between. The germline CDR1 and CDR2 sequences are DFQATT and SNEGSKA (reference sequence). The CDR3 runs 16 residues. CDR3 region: CSARAGGPATNEKLFF. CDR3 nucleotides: TGCAGTGCTAGAGCGGGGGGGCCAGCAACTAATGAAAAACTGTTTTTT.

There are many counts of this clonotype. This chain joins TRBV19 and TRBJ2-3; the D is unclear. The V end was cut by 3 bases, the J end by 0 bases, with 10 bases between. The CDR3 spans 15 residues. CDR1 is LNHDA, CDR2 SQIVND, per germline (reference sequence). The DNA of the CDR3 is TGTGCCAGTAGTATCCTTGGGGAAAGCACAGATACGCAGTATTTT. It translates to CASSILGESTDTQYF.

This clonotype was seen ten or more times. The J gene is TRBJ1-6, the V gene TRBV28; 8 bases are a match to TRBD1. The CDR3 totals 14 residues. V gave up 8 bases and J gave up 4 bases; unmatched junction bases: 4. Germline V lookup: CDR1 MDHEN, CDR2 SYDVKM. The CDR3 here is CASGRQGYNSPLHF. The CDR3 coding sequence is TGTGCCAGCGGAAGACAGGGGTATAATTCACCCCTCCACTTT.

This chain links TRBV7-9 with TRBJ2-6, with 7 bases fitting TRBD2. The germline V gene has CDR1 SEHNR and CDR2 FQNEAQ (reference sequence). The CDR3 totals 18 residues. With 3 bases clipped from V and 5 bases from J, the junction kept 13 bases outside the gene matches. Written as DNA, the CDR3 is TGTGCCAGCAGCTTTGGGGGAGGGACCCCGTCTTGGGCCAACGTCCTGACTTTC. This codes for CASSFGGGTPSWANVLTF.

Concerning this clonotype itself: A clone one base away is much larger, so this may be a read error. The DNA for the CDR3 is TGCAGTGCTAGAGACACTCGACGGGTAATTGATGAGCAGCTCTTC. This encodes CSARDTRRVIDEQLF. The chain joins TRBV20-1 to TRBJ2-1, with D unclear. Per the germline V gene, CDR1 is DFQATT and CDR2 is SNEGSKA (reference sequence). The CDR3 is 15 residues long.